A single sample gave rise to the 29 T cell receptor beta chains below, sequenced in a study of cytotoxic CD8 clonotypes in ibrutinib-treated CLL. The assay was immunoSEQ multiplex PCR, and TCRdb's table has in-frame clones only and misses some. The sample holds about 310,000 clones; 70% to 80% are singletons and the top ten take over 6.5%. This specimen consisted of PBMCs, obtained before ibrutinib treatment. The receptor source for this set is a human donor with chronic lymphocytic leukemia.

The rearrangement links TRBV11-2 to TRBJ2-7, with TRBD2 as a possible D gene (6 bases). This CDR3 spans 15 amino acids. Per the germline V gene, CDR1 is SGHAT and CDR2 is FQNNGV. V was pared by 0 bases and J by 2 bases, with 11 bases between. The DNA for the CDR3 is TGTGCCAGCAGCTTAGATCGGGGGTTCCCCTACGAGCAGTACTTC. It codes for CASSLDRGFPYEQYF.

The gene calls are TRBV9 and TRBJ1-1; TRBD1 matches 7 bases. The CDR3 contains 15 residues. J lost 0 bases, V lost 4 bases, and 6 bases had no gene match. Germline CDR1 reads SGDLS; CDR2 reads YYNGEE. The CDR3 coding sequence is TGTGCCAGCAGCCCCCCGGGACAGATGAACACTGAAGCTTTCTTT. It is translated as CASSPPGQMNTEAFF.

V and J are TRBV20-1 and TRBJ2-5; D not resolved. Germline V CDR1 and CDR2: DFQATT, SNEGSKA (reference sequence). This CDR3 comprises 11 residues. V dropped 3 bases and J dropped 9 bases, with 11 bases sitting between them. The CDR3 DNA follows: TGCAGTGCTAGCGGGTCGTTCGCCCAGTACTTC. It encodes CSASGSFAQYF.

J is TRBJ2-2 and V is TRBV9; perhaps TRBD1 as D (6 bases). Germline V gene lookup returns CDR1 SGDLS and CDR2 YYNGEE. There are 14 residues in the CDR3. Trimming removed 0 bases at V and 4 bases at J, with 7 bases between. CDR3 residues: CASSVGGGTGELFF. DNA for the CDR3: TGTGCCAGCAGCGTAGGAGGGGGCACCGGGGAGCTGTTTTTT.

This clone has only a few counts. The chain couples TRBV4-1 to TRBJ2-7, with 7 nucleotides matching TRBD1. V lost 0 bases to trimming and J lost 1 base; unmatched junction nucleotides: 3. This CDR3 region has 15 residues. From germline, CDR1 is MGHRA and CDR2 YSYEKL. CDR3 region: CASSQDDRVSYEQYF. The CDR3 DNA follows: TGCGCCAGCAGCCAAGATGACAGGGTTTCCTACGAGCAGTACTTC.

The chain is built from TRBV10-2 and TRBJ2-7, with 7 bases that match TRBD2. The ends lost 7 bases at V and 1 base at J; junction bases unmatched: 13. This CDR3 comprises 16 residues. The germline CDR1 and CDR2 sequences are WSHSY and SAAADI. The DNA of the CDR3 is TGCGCCAGCAACCAGAAGGTCCCTAGCGGATCCTACGAGCAGTACTTC. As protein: CASNQKVPSGSYEQYF.

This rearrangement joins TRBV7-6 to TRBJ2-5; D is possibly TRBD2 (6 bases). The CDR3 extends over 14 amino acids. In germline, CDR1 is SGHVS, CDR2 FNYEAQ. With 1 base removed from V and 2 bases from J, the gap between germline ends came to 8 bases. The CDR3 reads CASSLGLVQETQYF. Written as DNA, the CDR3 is TGTGCCAGCAGCTTAGGACTAGTACAAGAGACCCAGTACTTC.

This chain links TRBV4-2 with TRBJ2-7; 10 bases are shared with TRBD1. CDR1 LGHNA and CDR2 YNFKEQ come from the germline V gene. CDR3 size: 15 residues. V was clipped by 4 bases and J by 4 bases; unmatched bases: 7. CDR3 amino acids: CASSLKTGGSYEQYF. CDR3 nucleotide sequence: TGTGCCAGCAGCCTGAAGACAGGGGGCTCTTACGAGCAGTACTTC.

CDR3 sequence reads: CASRPLGSGNTIYF. The CDR3, as DNA: TGTGCCAGCAGACCACTGGGGTCCGGAAACACCATATATTTT. The gene calls are TRBV14 and TRBJ1-3; the D is unclear. Germline CDR1 reads SGHDN; CDR2 reads FVKESK. The CDR3 is 14 amino acids. Deletions cut 6 bases from V and 4 bases from J, with 13 bases between.

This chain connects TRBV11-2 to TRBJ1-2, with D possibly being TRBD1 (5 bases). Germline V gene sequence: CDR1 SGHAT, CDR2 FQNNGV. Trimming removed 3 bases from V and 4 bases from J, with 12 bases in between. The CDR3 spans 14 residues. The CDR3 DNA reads TGTGCCAGCAGCTTGTCACGACAGACCTATGGCTACACCTTC. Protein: CASSLSRQTYGYTF.

The CDR3 protein is CASSKRQGVVEIDTQYF. The DNA for the CDR3 is TGTGCCAGTAGTAAACGACAGGGAGTTGTGGAGATCGATACGCAGTATTTT. The chain recombines TRBV19 with TRBJ2-3; TRBD1 matches at 7 bases. The ends lost 4 bases at V and 6 bases at J; junction bases unmatched: 16. Germline V CDR1 and CDR2: LNHDA, SQIVND (reference sequence). The CDR3 has 17 amino acids.

As DNA, the CDR3 is TGCAGCGTTGGGGCTGGGACCTTTGAGCAGTTCTTC. It specifies CSVGAGTFEQFF. This chain uses TRBV29-1 with TRBJ2-1; TRBD1 or TRBD2 may be the D gene (5 bases each). Trimming took 4 bases from V and 9 from J, leaving 13 bases between them. CDR3 size: 12 residues. Germline CDR1 reads SQVTM; CDR2 reads ANQGSEA.

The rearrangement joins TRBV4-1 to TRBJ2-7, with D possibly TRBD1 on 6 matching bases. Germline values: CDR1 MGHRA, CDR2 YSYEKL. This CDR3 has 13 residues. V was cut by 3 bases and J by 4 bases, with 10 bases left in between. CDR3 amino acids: CASSQKQGYEQYF. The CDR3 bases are TGCGCCAGCAGCCAGAAACAGGGATACGAGCAGTACTTC.

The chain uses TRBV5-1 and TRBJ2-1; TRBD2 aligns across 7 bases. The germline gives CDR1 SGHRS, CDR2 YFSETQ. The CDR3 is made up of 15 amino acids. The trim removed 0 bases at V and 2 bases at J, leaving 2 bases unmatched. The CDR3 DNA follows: TGCGCCAGCAGCTTGGTCGGGACTACCTACAATGAGCAGTTCTTC. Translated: CASSLVGTTYNEQFF. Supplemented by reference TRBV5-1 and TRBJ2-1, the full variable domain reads KAGVTQTPRYLIKTRGQQVTLSCSPISGHRSVSWYQQTPGQGLQFLFEYFSETQRNKGNFPGRFSGRQFSNSRSEMNVSTLELGDSALYLCASSLVGTTYNEQFFGPGTRLTVL.

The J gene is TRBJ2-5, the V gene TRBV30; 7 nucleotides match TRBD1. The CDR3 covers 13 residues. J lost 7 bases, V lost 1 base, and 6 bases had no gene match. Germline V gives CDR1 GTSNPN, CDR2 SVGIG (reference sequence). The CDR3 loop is CAWSEQGSGTQYF. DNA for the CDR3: TGTGCCTGGAGTGAACAGGGGTCAGGGACCCAGTACTTC.

The CDR3 region is CASSSEESYEQYF. DNA for the CDR3: TGCGCCAGCAGTTCCGAGGAGAGTTACGAGCAGTACTTC. The chain joins TRBV5-1 to TRBJ2-7; D remains unclear. Germline CDR1 reads SGHRS; CDR2 reads YFSETQ. V dropped 5 bases and J dropped 4 bases, with 13 bases sitting between them. There are 13 residues in the CDR3.

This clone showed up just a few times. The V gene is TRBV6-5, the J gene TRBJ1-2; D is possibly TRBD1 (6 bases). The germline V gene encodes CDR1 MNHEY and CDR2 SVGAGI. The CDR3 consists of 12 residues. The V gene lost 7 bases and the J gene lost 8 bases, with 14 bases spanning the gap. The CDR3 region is CASTGEGHGYTF. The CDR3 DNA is TGTGCCAGCACCGGGGAGGGACACGGCTACACCTTC.

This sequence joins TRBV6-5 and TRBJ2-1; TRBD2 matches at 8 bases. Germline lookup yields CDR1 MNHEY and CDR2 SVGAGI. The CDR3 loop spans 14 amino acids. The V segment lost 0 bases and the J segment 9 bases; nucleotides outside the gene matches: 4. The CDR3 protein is CASSYSGTSFEQFF. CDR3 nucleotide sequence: TGTGCCAGCAGTTACTCCGGGACTAGTTTTGAGCAGTTCTTC.

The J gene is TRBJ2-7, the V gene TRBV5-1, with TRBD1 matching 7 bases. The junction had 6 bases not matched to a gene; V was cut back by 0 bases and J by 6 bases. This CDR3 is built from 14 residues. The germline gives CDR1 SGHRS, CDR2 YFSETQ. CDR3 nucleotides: TGCGCCAGCAGCTTGGGCACAGGGGAGCTCGAGCAGTACTTC. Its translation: CASSLGTGELEQYF.

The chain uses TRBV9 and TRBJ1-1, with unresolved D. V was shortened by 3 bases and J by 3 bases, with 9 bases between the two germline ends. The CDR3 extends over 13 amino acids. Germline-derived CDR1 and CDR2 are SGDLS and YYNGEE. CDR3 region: CASSGRLYTEAFF. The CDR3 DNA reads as TGTGCCAGCAGCGGGAGATTGTACACTGAAGCTTTCTTT. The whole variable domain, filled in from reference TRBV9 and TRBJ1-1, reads DSGVTQTPKHLITATGQRVTLRCSPRSGDLSVYWYQQSLDQGLQFLIQYYNGEERAKGNILERFSAQQFPDLHSELNLSSLELGDSALYFCASSGRLYTEAFFGQGTRLTVV.

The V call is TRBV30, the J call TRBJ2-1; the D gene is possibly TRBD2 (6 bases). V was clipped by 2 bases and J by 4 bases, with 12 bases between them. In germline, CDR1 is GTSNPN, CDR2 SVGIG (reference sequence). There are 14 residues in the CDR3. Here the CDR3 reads CAWSTSGTYNEQFF. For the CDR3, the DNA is TGTGCCTGGAGTACATCAGGGACTTACAATGAGCAGTTCTTC.

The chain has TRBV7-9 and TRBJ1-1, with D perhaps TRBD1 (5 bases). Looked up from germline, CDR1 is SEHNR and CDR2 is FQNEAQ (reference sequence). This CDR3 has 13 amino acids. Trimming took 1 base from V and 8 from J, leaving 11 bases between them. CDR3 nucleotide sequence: TGTGCCAGCAGCTTAGAGTCCAGGGTAGAAGCTTTCTTT. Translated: CASSLESRVEAFF. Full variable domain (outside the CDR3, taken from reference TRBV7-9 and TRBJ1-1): DTGVSQNPRHKITKRGQNVTFRCDPISEHNRLYWYRQTLGQGPEFLTYFQNEAQLEKSRLLSDRFSAERPKGSFSTLEIQRTEQGDSAMYLCASSLESRVEAFFGQGTRLTVV.

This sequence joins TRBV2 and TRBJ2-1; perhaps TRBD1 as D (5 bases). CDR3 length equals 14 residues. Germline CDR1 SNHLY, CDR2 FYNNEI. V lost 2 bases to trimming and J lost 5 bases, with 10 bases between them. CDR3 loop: CASSEMGPNNEQFF. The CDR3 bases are TGTGCCAGCAGTGAAATGGGGCCTAACAATGAGCAGTTCTTC. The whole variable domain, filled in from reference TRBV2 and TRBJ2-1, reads EPEVTQTPSHQVTQMGQEVILRCVPISNHLYFYWYRQILGQKVEFLVSFYNNEISEKSEIFDDQFSVERPDGSNFTLKIRSTKLEDSAMYFCASSEMGPNNEQFFGPGTRLTVL.

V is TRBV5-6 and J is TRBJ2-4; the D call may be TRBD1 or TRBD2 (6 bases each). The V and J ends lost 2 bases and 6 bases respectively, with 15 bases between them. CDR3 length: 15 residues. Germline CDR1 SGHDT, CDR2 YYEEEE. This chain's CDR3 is CASSLGARGANIQYF. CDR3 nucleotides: TGTGCCAGCAGCTTAGGCGCTAGGGGGGCAAACATTCAGTACTTC.

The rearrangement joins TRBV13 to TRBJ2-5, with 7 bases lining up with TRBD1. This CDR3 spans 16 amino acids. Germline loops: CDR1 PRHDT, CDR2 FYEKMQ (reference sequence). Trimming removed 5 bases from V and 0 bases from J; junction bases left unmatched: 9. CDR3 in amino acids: CASSPRTGTYQETQYF. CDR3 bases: TGTGCCAGCAGCCCCCGGACAGGAACCTACCAAGAGACCCAGTACTTC.

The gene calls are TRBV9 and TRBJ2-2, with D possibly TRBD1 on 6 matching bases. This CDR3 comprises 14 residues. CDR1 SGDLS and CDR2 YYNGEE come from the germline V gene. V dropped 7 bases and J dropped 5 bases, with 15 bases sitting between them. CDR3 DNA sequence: TGTGCCAGCGGGGCGGGCAGGGGTACCGGGGAGCTGTTTTTT. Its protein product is CASGAGRGTGELFF.

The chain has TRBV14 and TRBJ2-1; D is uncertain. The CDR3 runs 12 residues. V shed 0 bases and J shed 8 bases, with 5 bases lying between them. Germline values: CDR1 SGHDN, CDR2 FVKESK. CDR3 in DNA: TGTGCCAGCAGCCAAGATGGGTATGAGCAGTTCTTC. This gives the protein CASSQDGYEQFF.

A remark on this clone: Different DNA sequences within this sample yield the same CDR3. The DNA of the CDR3 is TGTGCCAGCAGCAACAGTAATCAGCCCCAGCATTTT. Translation: CASSNSNQPQHF. This chain links TRBV7-2 with TRBJ1-5; D unresolved. The CDR3 sequence is 12 residues long. V was clipped by 5 bases and J by 4 bases, with 6 bases between them. In germline, CDR1 is SGHTA, CDR2 FQGNSA.

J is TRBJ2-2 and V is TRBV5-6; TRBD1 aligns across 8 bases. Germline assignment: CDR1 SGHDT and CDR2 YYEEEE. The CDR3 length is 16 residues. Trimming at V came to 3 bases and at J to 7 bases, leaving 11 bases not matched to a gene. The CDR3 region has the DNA TGTGCCAGCAGCTGGCCGGGACAGGATGTTGGCGGGGAGCTGTTTTTT. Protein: CASSWPGQDVGGELFF.